What follows are 32 T cell receptor beta chains derived from one specimen sequenced in a study of beta chain features in type 1 diabetes. What was sequenced were expressed TCRB transcripts, since all of the isolated RNA had been reverse transcribed. Assay: immunoSEQ multiplex PCR; the TCRdb copy retains only in-frame clones and omits some. Of a few hundred thousand clones in the sample, approximately 14% are singletons; the top ten hold around 0.039%. The specimen was naive CD4+ T cells from blood. The receptor set was obtained from a man under 40 in good health.

This chain joins TRBV29-1 and TRBJ2-5; TRBD2 is a possible D gene (5 bases). The better agreement between TRBJ2-7 and the DNA end casts doubt on the J call. Germline loops: CDR1 SQVTM, CDR2 ANQGSEA. This CDR3 is 12 amino acids long. DNA of the CDR3: TGCAGCGTTAAGGCGGGTTCCTACGAGCAGTACTTC. This encodes CSVKAGSYEQYF.

The rearrangement uses TRBV25-1 and TRBJ1-4; D not resolved. V lost 1 base and J lost 10, with 13 bases in between. The CDR3 runs 14 residues. The V gene's germline CDR1 is MGHDK and CDR2 SYGVNS. The CDR3 bases are TGTGCCAGCAGTGAATTTGTGGTAGATGGAAAACTGTTTTTT. As protein: CASSEFVVDGKLFF.

This clone has just a few counts. This chain connects TRBV29-1 to TRBJ1-3, with D unclear. This CDR3 is built from 11 residues. Germline V CDR1 and CDR2: SQVTM, ANQGSEA. The ends were cut back, 6 bases at V and 2 bases at J, with 5 bases in the middle. This CDR3 is CSVSPGNTIYF. For the CDR3, the DNA is TGCAGCGTCAGCCCTGGAAACACCATATATTTT.

There are a few counts of this clone. Here the CDR3 DNA reads TGTGCCAGCAGGAATTCCCGGACAGGGAAAGAGACCCAGTACTTC. Its protein product is CASRNSRTGKETQYF. The chain carries TRBV7-8 and TRBJ2-5, with TRBD1 matching over 8 bases. Unmatched junction bases numbered 9, after V lost 6 bases and J lost 3 bases. The CDR3 has 15 residues. Germline CDR1 SGHVS, CDR2 FQNEAQ.

The chain combines TRBV4-1 with TRBJ2-3, with a tentative D call TRBD1 (5 bases). CDR1 MGHRA and CDR2 YSYEKL come from the germline V gene. The V end was cut by 0 bases, the J end by 3 bases, with 10 bases between. The length of the CDR3 is 15 residues. The CDR3 sequence: CASSQDQGRTDTQYF. Written as DNA, the CDR3 is TGCGCCAGCAGCCAAGATCAGGGAAGGACAGATACGCAGTATTTT.

The chain carries TRBV29-1 and TRBJ2-3; no clear D gene. Germline CDR1 and CDR2: SQVTM and ANQGSEA. The V end was cut by 7 bases, the J end by 0 bases, with 8 bases between. The CDR3 contains 12 residues. CDR3 nucleotides: TGCAGCGCAGTGGGTAGCACAGATACGCAGTATTTT. This sequence encodes CSAVGSTDTQYF.

The V gene is TRBV2, the J gene TRBJ2-1; D might be TRBD1 (9 bases). Germline lookup yields CDR1 SNHLY and CDR2 FYNNEI. Trimming cost V 9 bases and J 12 bases, with 24 bases left between them. The CDR3 has 14 residues. In DNA, the CDR3 is TGTGCCAGTACGCTTACGGGACAGGGACTAGGGCAGTTCTTC. It translates to CASTLTGQGLGQFF.

This chain joins TRBV5-6 and TRBJ2-5; possibly TRBD1 for D (7 bases). V was clipped by 3 bases and J by 2 bases, with 11 bases between them. The CDR3 contains 14 residues. Per the germline V gene, CDR1 is SGHDT and CDR2 is YYEEEE. The CDR3 coding sequence is TGTGCCAGCAGCTGGCGGGACAGTCAAGAGACCCAGTACTTC. Its protein product is CASSWRDSQETQYF.

As for this clone: The junction shows a germline mismatch at one end, possibly a read error. J is TRBJ1-1 and V is TRBV4-3; TRBD1 agrees at 8 bases. Germline V gene sequence: CDR1 LGHNA, CDR2 YSLEER. The CDR3 runs 15 residues. The CDR3, as DNA: TGCGCCAGCAGCCCAAGTTACAGGGGGAACTCTGAAGCTTTCTTT. As protein: CASSPSYRGNSEAFF.

The J gene is TRBJ2-5, the V gene TRBV4-3, with D perhaps TRBD2 (6 bases). The germline CDR1 and CDR2 sequences are LGHNA and YSLEER. This CDR3 has 17 amino acids. V was pared by 3 bases and J by 1 base, with 18 bases between. The CDR3: CASSQPGLRRFQETQYF. In nucleotides, the CDR3 is TGCGCCAGCAGCCAGCCGGGACTCCGACGATTCCAAGAGACCCAGTACTTC.

V is TRBV5-1 and J is TRBJ1-2; D not resolved. This CDR3 has 14 amino acids. The germline V gene encodes CDR1 SGHRS and CDR2 YFSETQ. Trimming shortened V by 3 bases and J by 1 base, and 10 bases separated the two germline ends. The CDR3 DNA reads as TGCGCCAGCAGCTGGAGCAGAGATAACTATGGCTACACCTTC. Translated, it gives CASSWSRDNYGYTF.

This rearrangement joins TRBV2 to TRBJ2-5, with 7 bases matching TRBD2. Germline-derived CDR1 and CDR2 are SNHLY and FYNNEI. The V segment lost 8 bases and the J segment 2 bases; nucleotides outside the gene matches: 2. CDR3 length: 12 residues. CDR3 residues: CASLRGQETQYF. Here the CDR3 DNA reads TGTGCCAGCCTGCGGGGGCAAGAGACCCAGTACTTC.

The chain is built from TRBV5-4 and TRBJ1-2; maybe TRBD1 (6 bases). CDR1 and CDR2 from the germline V gene are SGHNT and YYREEE (reference sequence). The ends were cut back, 4 bases at V and 7 bases at J, with 14 bases in the middle. This CDR3 is built from 13 residues. The CDR3 DNA is TGTGCCAGCAGCCGGCTGGGGGCGCGTGGCTACACCTTC. It codes for CASSRLGARGYTF.

This clone was detected a few times. This rearrangement joins TRBV7-9 to TRBJ2-1; D perhaps matches TRBD1 (6 bases). CDR3 length: 12 amino acids. Trimming removed 5 bases from V and 15 bases from J, with 17 bases in between. The germline V gene has CDR1 SEHNR and CDR2 FQNEAQ (reference sequence). Written as DNA, the CDR3 is TGTGCCAGCAGCCCGGACAGCCTTACGCTGTTCTTC. Residues: CASSPDSLTLFF.

This clone was detected a few times. This chain uses TRBV7-9 with TRBJ2-3; D possibly corresponds to TRBD1 (5 bases). The V end was cut by 4 bases, the J end by 5 bases, with 13 bases between. The CDR3 extends over 14 amino acids. The germline V gene encodes CDR1 SEHNR and CDR2 FQNEAQ (reference sequence). The CDR3: CASSSQEVGDTQYF. DNA for the CDR3: TGTGCCAGCAGCTCACAGGAAGTTGGAGATACGCAGTATTTT.

This clone turned up a few times. Different DNA sequences within this sample yield the same CDR3. CDR3 protein: CSARGGSGYTF. The CDR3 coding sequence is TGCAGTGCTAGAGGGGGATCTGGCTACACCTTC. This chain uses TRBV20-1 with TRBJ1-2; D remains ambiguous. Germline assignment: CDR1 DFQATT and CDR2 SNEGSKA (reference sequence). CDR3 length: 11 amino acids. The V end lost 1 base, the J end lost 7 bases, and 7 bases lay between the germline ends.

The rearrangement uses TRBV30 and TRBJ2-1; D unclear. V was shortened by 8 bases and J by 9 bases, with 38 bases between the two germline ends. This CDR3 contains 19 residues. Germline CDR1 GTSNPN, CDR2 SVGIG (reference sequence). CDR3 sequence reads: CAHLYLGERPGVYLGEQFF. The CDR3 coding sequence is TGTGCCCACCTGTACTTGGGTGAGCGCCCTGGAGTGTACTTGGGTGAGCAGTTCTTC.

This clone appeared a few times. The chain is built from TRBV14 and TRBJ2-5, with TRBD2 matching 10 bases. Losses at the gene ends were 1 base for V and 1 base for J; bases not matched to a gene: 3. Germline V lookup: CDR1 SGHDN, CDR2 FVKESK. The CDR3 totals 16 residues. The DNA of the CDR3 is TGTGCCAGCAGCCAAGGTCCTAGCGGGAGCCAAGAGACCCAGTACTTC. Protein: CASSQGPSGSQETQYF. The variable domain in full, with the rest retrieved from reference TRBV14 and TRBJ2-5, is EAGVTQFPSHSVIEKGQTVTLRCDPISGHDNLYWYRRVMGKEIKFLLHFVKESKQDESGMPNNRFLAERTGGTYSTLKVQPAELEDSGVYFCASSQGPSGSQETQYFGPGTRLLVL.

This rearrangement joins TRBV6-5 to TRBJ2-5, with D possibly being TRBD1 (5 bases). Per the germline V gene, CDR1 is MNHEY and CDR2 is SVGAGI. The CDR3 is 14 residues long. V lost 2 bases, J lost 2 bases, and 9 bases lay in between. CDR3 nucleotides: TGTGCCAGCAGTTACCAGGGCAGGCAAGAGACCCAGTACTTC. It yields the protein CASSYQGRQETQYF.

The chain employs TRBV6-1 and TRBJ2-5, with a weak D call TRBD1 (6 bases). The CDR3 sequence is 15 residues long. The germline V gene encodes CDR1 MNHNS and CDR2 SASEGT. Trimming shortened V by 0 bases and J by 5 bases, and 13 bases separated the two germline ends. CDR3 DNA sequence: TGTGCCAGCAGTGAAGCACAGGGTTTTGGCGAGACCCAGTACTTC. Amino acids: CASSEAQGFGETQYF.

The chain uses TRBV9 and TRBJ2-5, with TRBD1 identical over 8 bases. Germline V gene lookup returns CDR1 SGDLS and CDR2 YYNGEE. This CDR3 region has 15 residues. V gave up 3 bases and J gave up 6 bases; unmatched junction bases: 10. The CDR3 DNA follows: TGTGCCAGCAGCGCCACGGACAGGGTAACGAAGACCCAGTACTTC. This encodes CASSATDRVTKTQYF. Drawing the rest from reference TRBV9 and TRBJ2-5, the complete variable domain is DSGVTQTPKHLITATGQRVTLRCSPRSGDLSVYWYQQSLDQGLQFLIQYYNGEERAKGNILERFSAQQFPDLHSELNLSSLELGDSALYFCASSATDRVTKTQYFGPGTRLLVL.

This clone showed up just a few times. The rearrangement links TRBV5-1 to TRBJ2-3; D might be TRBD2 (6 bases). Trimming cost V 3 bases and J 6 bases, with 14 bases left between them. Germline values: CDR1 SGHRS, CDR2 YFSETQ. The length of the CDR3 is 14 residues. The CDR3 coding sequence is TGCGCCAGCAGCTCCGTGGAGGGGCCGGATACGCAGTATTTT. Protein: CASSSVEGPDTQYF. The full variable domain, completed using reference TRBV5-1 and TRBJ2-3, is KAGVTQTPRYLIKTRGQQVTLSCSPISGHRSVSWYQQTPGQGLQFLFEYFSETQRNKGNFPGRFSGRQFSNSRSEMNVSTLELGDSALYLCASSSVEGPDTQYFGPGTRLTVL.

This clone was counted between two and nine times. The chain combines TRBV29-1 with TRBJ2-3; D gene uncertain. The ends were cut back, 1 base at V and 3 bases at J, with 14 bases in the middle. The CDR3 has 15 residues. Looked up from germline, CDR1 is SQVTM and CDR2 is ANQGSEA. The CDR3 coding sequence is TGCAGCGTTGAAGGGACGGACGGTGGTACAGATACGCAGTATTTT. It codes for CSVEGTDGGTDTQYF.

The chain recombines TRBV12-5 with TRBJ2-3; 8 bases line up with TRBD2. Germline CDR1 is LGHNT and CDR2 is FRNRAP. The CDR3 totals 12 residues. V shed 5 bases, J shed 9 bases, and the junction held 4 bases outside the gene matches. CDR3: CASGTVAGTQYF. The DNA of the CDR3 is TGTGCTAGTGGTACTGTAGCGGGAACGCAGTATTTT.

The rearrangement links TRBV7-8 to TRBJ2-5, with D perhaps being TRBD1 or TRBD2 (5 bases each). The V gene lost 4 bases and the J gene lost 2 bases, with 14 bases spanning the gap. The CDR3 loop spans 15 amino acids. CDR1 and CDR2 from the germline V gene are SGHVS and FQNEAQ. The CDR3 DNA reads TGTGCCAGCAGCTCGGGACGGTTCAGACAAGAGACCCAGTACTTC. Translated: CASSSGRFRQETQYF.

This chain uses TRBV5-1 with TRBJ2-1, with TRBD2 matching 7 bases. V gave up 1 base and J gave up 6 bases; unmatched junction bases: 7. This CDR3 region has 15 residues. Germline CDR1 reads SGHRS; CDR2 reads YFSETQ. For the CDR3, the DNA is TGCGCCAGCAGCTTGATGGTGGCGGGGGTCAATGAGCAGTTCTTC. This translates into CASSLMVAGVNEQFF.

This clone was picked up a small number of times. The V gene is TRBV9, the J gene TRBJ2-2; D remains unclear. The CDR3 contains 14 residues. Germline V gene data show CDR1 as SGDLS and CDR2 as YYNGEE. V dropped 0 bases and J dropped 3 bases, with 6 bases sitting between them. The CDR3 is CASSVDADTGELFF. The CDR3 bases are TGTGCCAGCAGCGTAGATGCGGACACCGGGGAGCTGTTTTTT.

The V gene is TRBV7-2, the J gene TRBJ1-6, with a weak D call TRBD1 (5 bases). Germline assignment: CDR1 SGHTA and CDR2 FQGNSA. The CDR3 length is 15 residues. With 5 bases removed from V and 6 bases from J, the gap between germline ends came to 14 bases. CDR3 sequence reads: CASSPALGPNSPLHF. The CDR3 coding sequence is TGTGCCAGCAGCCCAGCGTTGGGGCCTAATTCACCCCTCCACTTT.

This chain connects TRBV10-3 to TRBJ2-7; possible D gene TRBD1, 5 bases. There are 13 residues in the CDR3. Germline CDR1 and CDR2: ENHRY and SYGVKD. V lost 3 bases and J lost 5, with 11 bases in between. The CDR3 spells CAISDRESHEQYF. The CDR3 DNA follows: TGTGCCATCAGTGACAGGGAATCCCACGAGCAGTACTTC.

This chain links TRBV20-1 with TRBJ2-4, with TRBD1 matching 8 bases. The CDR3 runs 11 residues. CDR1 and CDR2 (germline): DFQATT, SNEGSKA (reference sequence). Germline trimming cut 4 bases from V and 15 bases from J; bases unmatched to any gene: 8. The CDR3 DNA reads TGCAGTGCTATTAAGGACAGGGCCCGGTACTTC. Amino acid sequence: CSAIKDRARYF.

This clone was detected a few times. The CDR3 loop reads CVRKDSPANCQETQYF. CDR3 coding DNA: TGTGTACGAAAGGACAGCCCGGCAAACTGTCAAGAGACCCAGTACTTC. This chain joins TRBV15 and TRBJ2-5; maybe TRBD1 (6 bases). Germline V gives CDR1 LNHNV, CDR2 YYDKDF (reference sequence). This CDR3 has 16 residues.

This clone was detected a few times. The same CDR3 can be traced to other DNA sequences in this sample. The rearrangement uses TRBV11-3 and TRBJ2-3, with D unresolved. V gave up 3 bases and J gave up 0 bases, with 7 bases separating them. The germline CDR1 and CDR2 sequences are SGHNT and YENEEA. The CDR3 is 14 amino acids. CDR3 nucleotides: TGTGCCAGCAGCTTGGATTCTAGCACAGATACGCAGTATTTT. Amino acid sequence: CASSLDSSTDTQYF.